The T cell receptor beta chain described here comes from a study of CD8 T cells in Susac syndrome. Random hexamers were used to reverse transcribe the RNA input (about 0.5 to 1 ug). From the immunoSEQ multiplex PCR reads, TCRdb called clonotypes with MiXCR, one entry per CDR3 protein. The table shows 200,000 to 250,000 distinct CDR3 sequences, with approximately 94% occurring only once. The CDR3 has 13 amino acids. Germline values: CDR1 DFQATT, CDR2 SNEGSKA (reference sequence). Trimming shortened V by 1 base and J by 10 bases, and 11 bases separated the two germline ends. The sample was CD4+ T cells from PBMCs. The chain joins TRBV20-1 to TRBJ1-6; D not certain. The receptor was isolated from a human donor with Susac syndrome. The CDR3 spells CSARVEGPSPLHF. CDR3 coding DNA: TGCAGTGCTAGAGTTGAAGGGCCCTCACCCCTCCACTTT.